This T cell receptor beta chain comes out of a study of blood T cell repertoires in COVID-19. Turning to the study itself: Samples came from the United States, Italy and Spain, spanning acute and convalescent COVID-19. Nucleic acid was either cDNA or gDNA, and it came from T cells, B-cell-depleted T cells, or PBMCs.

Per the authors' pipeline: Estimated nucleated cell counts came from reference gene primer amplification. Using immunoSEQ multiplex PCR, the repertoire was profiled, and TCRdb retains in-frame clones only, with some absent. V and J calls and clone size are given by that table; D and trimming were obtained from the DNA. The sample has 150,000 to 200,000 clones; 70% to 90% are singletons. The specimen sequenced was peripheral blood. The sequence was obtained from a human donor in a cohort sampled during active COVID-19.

The CDR3 loop reads CASAIAGPPEYTQYF. In nucleotides, the CDR3 is TGCGCCAGCGCCATAGCGGGACCCCCCGAGTATACGCAGTATTTT. The rearrangement joins TRBV5-1 to TRBJ2-3; 8 bases fit TRBD2. CDR3 length: 15 residues. The V segment lost 7 bases and the J segment 7 bases; nucleotides outside the gene matches: 14. CDR1 is SGHRS and CDR2 is YFSETQ in the germline V gene. Together with reference TRBV5-1 and TRBJ2-3, the CDR3 gives the full variable domain: KAGVTQTPRYLIKTRGQQVTLSCSPISGHRSVSWYQQTPGQGLQFLFEYFSETQRNKGNFPGRFSGRQFSNSRSEMNVSTLELGDSALYLCASAIAGPPEYTQYFGPGTRLTVL.